This TCR beta chain stems from a study of T cells in Graves' hyperthyroidism and ophthalmopathy. Study background: Peripheral blood was acquired at first diagnosis, ahead of any therapy whatsoever. Study-wide points: A model using 13 V-J features told ophthalmopathy apart from stable hyperthyroidism. Blood samples included most of the expanded thyroid clonotypes exceeding 0.001.

RNA transcripts were the template for amplifying TCR beta CDR3 regions. The study used the HTBI primer set for a first-round RT-PCR of the TCR CDR3. TCRdb fed the multiplex PCR reads into MiXCR, producing one record per CDR3 protein. The table records around 690,000 distinct CDR3 sequences, around 21% of them present only once. In this sample, this clonotype turned up a few times. Its antigen is currently unknown. J lost 7 bases, V lost 4 bases, and 9 bases had no gene match. Germline CDR1 and CDR2: SGHAT and FQNNGV. CDR3 size: 15 residues. The sequencing input was blood. This chain connects TRBV11-2 to TRBJ2-1; 8 nucleotides line up with TRBD2. This clonotype was sampled from a man in his thirties or forties with Graves' ophthalmopathy. CDR3 sequence reads: CASSSLAGSKNEQFF. The CDR3, as DNA: TGTGCCAGCAGCTCCTTAGCGGGAAGTAAGAATGAGCAGTTCTTC.